What follows are 29 T cell receptor beta chains derived from one specimen sequenced in a study of Ad26.COV2.S vaccination and SARS-CoV-2 variants. Clones were read by immunoSEQ multiplex PCR, and TCRdb kept only the in-frame ones, dropping some. This sample has about 350,000 clones, with about 88% found just once. Treatment given: roughly 19 received Ad26.COV2.S at low or high dose, single or two shots; 5 received placebo; per-sample allocation not given. Repertoires come from day 63 after the first vaccine or placebo injection. The source was peripheral blood, collected in a trial of Ad26.COV2.S vaccine versus placebo. These receptors were collected from a person between 18 and 59 years old who received the Ad26.COV2.S COVID-19 vaccine or a placebo.

This rearrangement joins TRBV5-1 to TRBJ2-5; TRBD2 matches 11 bases. The trim removed 4 bases at V and 5 bases at J, leaving 10 bases unmatched. This CDR3 spans 16 amino acids. Germline V CDR1 and CDR2: SGHRS, YFSETQ. The CDR3 spells CASSPISGGASETQYF. The CDR3 DNA is TGCGCCAGCAGCCCGATTAGCGGGGGGGCTTCTGAGACCCAGTACTTC.

This chain joins TRBV28 and TRBJ2-7, with 9 bases identical to TRBD1. The CDR3 has 14 residues. V trimming: 4 bases; J trimming: 2 bases; junction bases outside the gene matches: 3. Germline V gives CDR1 MDHEN, CDR2 SYDVKM. CDR3 bases: TGTGCCAGCAGTTCTACAGGGGGCCCCTACGAGCAGTACTTC. This sequence encodes CASSSTGGPYEQYF.

This rearrangement joins TRBV7-9 to TRBJ2-3; D tentatively reads TRBD1 or TRBD2 (5 bases each). Germline CDR1 reads SEHNR; CDR2 reads FQNEAQ (reference sequence). There are 14 residues in the CDR3. V was trimmed by 4 bases and J by 2 bases, leaving 10 bases between them. The CDR3 spells CASSSRDPTDTQYF. DNA for the CDR3: TGTGCCAGCAGCTCTCGGGACCCCACAGATACGCAGTATTTT.

The chain carries TRBV18 and TRBJ1-1; D gene uncertain. The CDR3 spans 16 residues. The V end was cut by 2 bases, the J end by 0 bases, with 13 bases between. Germline values: CDR1 KGHSH, CDR2 LQKENI. CDR3 region: CASSPFSPAMNTEAFF. The CDR3 region has the DNA TGTGCCAGCTCACCATTCTCACCTGCTATGAACACTGAAGCTTTCTTT.

The chain has TRBV18 and TRBJ1-6; unclear D gene. V was shortened by 3 bases and J by 6 bases, with 9 bases between the two germline ends. From germline, CDR1 is KGHSH and CDR2 LQKENI. The CDR3 sequence is 14 residues long. CDR3 loop: CASSPTAGNSPLHF. Written as DNA, the CDR3 is TGTGCCAGCTCACCCACAGCGGGTAATTCACCCCTCCACTTT.

This clone was observed a single time. The chain couples TRBV4-3 to TRBJ2-1; no firm D call. From germline, CDR1 is LGHNA and CDR2 YSLEER. The CDR3 has 16 amino acids. The ends were cut back, 0 bases at V and 0 bases at J, with 9 bases in the middle. The CDR3, as DNA: TGCGCCAGCAGCCAAGATGGCGGTAACTCCTACAATGAGCAGTTCTTC. The encoded protein is CASSQDGGNSYNEQFF.

The rearrangement uses TRBV10-2 and TRBJ2-7; TRBD2 aligns across 15 bases. J lost 2 bases, V lost 6 bases, and 17 bases had no gene match. CDR3 length: 20 residues. The V gene's germline CDR1 is WSHSY and CDR2 SAAADI. CDR3 sequence: CASSPPPGTSGGPRTYEQYF. The CDR3 region has the DNA TGCGCCAGCAGCCCGCCGCCCGGGACTAGCGGGGGGCCACGAACCTACGAGCAGTACTTC.

V gene TRBV15 combines with J gene TRBJ1-1, with 10 bases matching TRBD1. This CDR3 spans 16 amino acids. Trimming removed 3 bases from V and 3 bases from J; junction bases left unmatched: 7. CDR1 and CDR2 from the germline V gene are LNHNV and YYDKDF (reference sequence). The CDR3 is CATSRVRQGADTEAFF. CDR3 nucleotide sequence: TGTGCCACCAGCAGGGTCAGACAGGGGGCCGACACTGAAGCTTTCTTT.

CDR3 loop: CASSQDRDGSDEQFF. In DNA, the CDR3 is TGCGCCAGCAGCCAGGACAGGGACGGTTCGGATGAGCAGTTCTTC. This rearrangement joins TRBV4-3 to TRBJ2-1; 8 bases are a match to TRBD1. The CDR3 totals 15 residues. With 3 bases clipped from V and 8 bases from J, the junction kept 9 bases outside the gene matches. From germline, CDR1 is LGHNA and CDR2 YSLEER.

V gene TRBV3-1 (or the pseudogene TRBV3-2) combines with J gene TRBJ1-1; D might be TRBD1 (5 bases). Deletions cut 5 bases from V and 0 bases from J, with 7 bases between. Germline V gene data show CDR1 as LGHDT and CDR2 as YNNKEL (reference sequence). The CDR3 loop spans 13 amino acids. CDR3 residues: CASSGRVNTEAFF. The CDR3 DNA reads TGTGCCAGCAGCGGCAGGGTGAACACTGAAGCTTTCTTT.

The chain combines TRBV5-1 with TRBJ1-5; no reliable D call. The CDR3 has 15 residues. Trimming took off 0 bases at V and 1 base at J, with 8 bases between the two ends. Germline CDR1 is SGHRS and CDR2 is YFSETQ. The CDR3, as DNA: TGCGCCAGCAGCTTGGGAGGCGGAAGCAATCAGCCCCAGCATTTT. Translating gives CASSLGGGSNQPQHF. Full variable domain (rest looked up from reference TRBV5-1 and TRBJ1-5): KAGVTQTPRYLIKTRGQQVTLSCSPISGHRSVSWYQQTPGQGLQFLFEYFSETQRNKGNFPGRFSGRQFSNSRSEMNVSTLELGDSALYLCASSLGGGSNQPQHFGDGTRLSIL.

The rearrangement joins TRBV5-6 to TRBJ2-3; possibly TRBD2 for D (6 bases). V lost 4 bases and J 2 bases, leaving 14 bases between the germline ends. The germline gives CDR1 SGHDT, CDR2 YYEEEE. The length of the CDR3 is 15 residues. The CDR3 region is CASSAGPLPTDTQYF. CDR3 nucleotides: TGTGCCAGCAGCGCGGGACCGCTTCCCACAGATACGCAGTATTTT.

The chain carries TRBV10-3 and TRBJ1-2; 10 nucleotides match TRBD1. CDR3 length equals 15 residues. Trimming cost V 2 bases and J 6 bases; bases outside gene matches: 6. The germline V gene encodes CDR1 ENHRY and CDR2 SYGVKD. CDR3 amino acids: CAISEQTGGSDGYTF. CDR3 nucleotides: TGTGCCATCAGTGAGCAGACAGGGGGCTCGGATGGCTACACCTTC.

The rearrangement uses TRBV27 and TRBJ1-6, with D maybe TRBD1 (5 bases). The germline V and J ends were trimmed by 4 bases and 9 bases, with 16 bases remaining between them. Germline V CDR1 and CDR2: MNHEY, SMNVEV (reference sequence). This CDR3 contains 15 residues. Here the CDR3 reads CASSSSGTITSPLHF. CDR3 nucleotide sequence: TGTGCCAGCAGTTCGTCCGGGACGATAACTTCACCCCTCCACTTT.

This clone was observed a few times. The rearrangement uses TRBV18 and TRBJ1-4; D might be TRBD1 (5 bases). CDR1 KGHSH and CDR2 LQKENI come from the germline V gene. There are 15 residues in the CDR3. V was cut by 0 bases and J by 3 bases, with 8 bases left in between. DNA of the CDR3: TGTGCCAGCTCACCACCGTCGACAGCTAATGAAAAACTGTTTTTT. Its translation: CASSPPSTANEKLFF.

The rearrangement joins TRBV19 to TRBJ1-1, with TRBD1 matching over 7 bases. The germline V gene encodes CDR1 LNHDA and CDR2 SQIVND (reference sequence). V shed 4 bases and J 10 bases; nucleotides not matched to a gene: 15. CDR3 length equals 15 residues. The CDR3 spells CASSSGSTGEVRAFF. The DNA for the CDR3 is TGTGCCAGTAGTAGTGGCTCCACAGGGGAAGTAAGAGCTTTCTTT.

This chain links TRBV30 with TRBJ2-3; D perhaps matches TRBD2 (6 bases). Trimming took off 2 bases at V and 4 bases at J, with 16 bases between the two ends. CDR1 GTSNPN and CDR2 SVGIG come from the germline V gene (reference sequence). CDR3 length equals 15 residues. Here the CDR3 reads CAWSRSTGRPDTQYF. CDR3 coding DNA: TGTGCCTGGAGTCGGTCGACGGGGAGGCCAGATACGCAGTATTTT. The full variable domain, its missing parts supplied by reference TRBV30 and TRBJ2-3, is SQTIHQWPATLVQPVGSPLSLECTVEGTSNPNLYWYRQAAGRGLQLLFYSVGIGQISSEVPQNLSASRPQDRQFILSSKKLLLSDSGFYLCAWSRSTGRPDTQYFGPGTRLTVL.

The chain has TRBV5-1 and TRBJ2-1; possibly TRBD2 for D (5 bases). This CDR3 region has 15 residues. The ends were cut back, 0 bases at V and 6 bases at J, with 13 bases in the middle. Germline V gene lookup returns CDR1 SGHRS and CDR2 YFSETQ. CDR3 in amino acids: CASSLVGGPGNEQFF. DNA for the CDR3: TGCGCCAGCAGCTTGGTGGGCGGGCCGGGCAATGAGCAGTTCTTC.

The chain has TRBV25-1 and TRBJ2-3; D may be TRBD2 (6 bases). CDR3 length equals 14 residues. Germline V gene lookup returns CDR1 MGHDK and CDR2 SYGVNS. Trimming removed 6 bases at V and 0 bases at J, with 10 bases between. CDR3 loop: CASRLSGSTDTQYF. The CDR3 DNA reads TGTGCCAGCAGACTCAGCGGGAGCACAGATACGCAGTATTTT.

The chain employs TRBV13 and TRBJ2-2; D may be TRBD2 (5 bases). The CDR3 has 14 amino acids. The ends were cut back, 5 bases at V and 3 bases at J, with 10 bases in the middle. Germline V gene data show CDR1 as PRHDT and CDR2 as FYEKMQ (reference sequence). CDR3 amino acids: CASSPGLYTGELFF. CDR3 nucleotides: TGTGCCAGCAGCCCAGGACTGTACACCGGGGAGCTGTTTTTT.

The chain couples TRBV5-1 to TRBJ2-7, with D perhaps being TRBD1 or TRBD2 (5 bases each). The CDR3 is made up of 16 amino acids. V was trimmed by 4 bases and J by 0 bases, leaving 17 bases between them. The germline V gene encodes CDR1 SGHRS and CDR2 YFSETQ. CDR3 coding DNA: TGCGCCAGCAGCGTGGATCCGGGACGGAGCTCCTACGAGCAGTACTTC. Translation: CASSVDPGRSSYEQYF.

The chain employs TRBV27 and TRBJ1-1, with 11 bases that match TRBD1. This CDR3 contains 16 residues. The germline V gene has CDR1 MNHEY and CDR2 SMNVEV (reference sequence). J lost 6 bases, V lost 6 bases, and 12 bases had no gene match. The DNA for the CDR3 is TGTGCCAGCAGCCGCGGACAGGGGGCGATAAGGGCTGAAGCTTTCTTT. Translation gives CASSRGQGAIRAEAFF.

The chain links TRBV18 to TRBJ2-1; D remains ambiguous. The V end lost 3 bases, the J end lost 8 bases, and 11 bases lay between the germline ends. Germline loops: CDR1 KGHSH, CDR2 LQKENI. This CDR3 spans 13 amino acids. The CDR3 loop is CASSPLVADEQFF. The CDR3 region has the DNA TGTGCCAGCTCACCCCTTGTTGCCGATGAGCAGTTCTTC.

This clone has just a few counts. In DNA, the CDR3 is TGTGCCAGCAGCTTGCGGTCAGCGCGGGATAGCAATCAGCCCCAGCATTTT. Protein: CASSLRSARDSNQPQHF. This chain connects TRBV5-4 to TRBJ1-5, with D unclear. This CDR3 has 17 residues. Trimming cost V 1 base and J 0 bases, with 14 bases left between them. CDR1 SGHNT and CDR2 YYREEE come from the germline V gene (reference sequence).

The chain carries TRBV19 and TRBJ2-4, with D perhaps TRBD2 (5 bases). V was shortened by 3 bases and J by 2 bases, with 23 bases between the two germline ends. The CDR3 runs to 19 residues. The germline gives CDR1 LNHDA, CDR2 SQIVND (reference sequence). The CDR3: CASSMVWLAGLETKNIQYF. The CDR3 DNA reads as TGTGCCAGTAGTATGGTGTGGTTGGCGGGTCTAGAGACCAAAAACATTCAGTACTTC.

This clone showed up just a few times. The V and J genes are TRBV7-8 and TRBJ1-2; no clear D gene. The germline V and J ends were trimmed by 1 base and 3 bases, with 9 bases remaining between them. Germline V lookup: CDR1 SGHVS, CDR2 FQNEAQ. The CDR3 length is 14 residues. The CDR3 loop is CASSLEWGDYGYTF. CDR3 nucleotide sequence: TGTGCCAGCAGCTTAGAGTGGGGAGACTATGGCTACACCTTC.

The genes are TRBV7-8 and TRBJ2-7; D is ambiguous. CDR3 length: 14 residues. The germline gives CDR1 SGHVS, CDR2 FQNEAQ. Trimming pared 3 bases from V and 3 bases from J, leaving 12 bases between. The CDR3 loop is CASSFSGGYYEQYF. The CDR3 DNA reads TGTGCCAGCAGCTTTTCGGGTGGATACTACGAGCAGTACTTC.

The gene calls are TRBV11-2 and TRBJ2-2; D ambiguous. CDR1 is SGHAT, CDR2 FQNNGV, per germline. V shed 5 bases and J shed 4 bases, with 17 bases lying between them. This CDR3 region has 16 residues. As DNA, the CDR3 is TGTGCCAGCAGCCCTGGATGGGGTTTGGGCACCGGGGAGCTGTTTTTT. Translation: CASSPGWGLGTGELFF.

This clone occurred a few times. J is TRBJ2-5 and V is TRBV5-4, with D possibly matching TRBD1 (5 bases). Germline V gives CDR1 SGHNT, CDR2 YYREEE (reference sequence). The CDR3 runs to 15 residues. Trimming pared 0 bases from V and 3 bases from J, leaving 12 bases between. The CDR3 DNA follows: TGTGCCAGCAGCTTGGCCGGCAAGGGGAAAGAGACCCAGTACTTC. Translation gives CASSLAGKGKETQYF.